The 13 T cell receptor beta chains below come from one sample, sequenced in a study of cytomegalovirus exposure and HLA in healthy donors. A multiplex PCR was run with 60 Vbeta primers and 13 Jbeta primers. TCRdb's table, derived via immunoSEQ multiplex PCR, lists solely in-frame clones and lacks some. The sample has 90,000 to 130,000 clones; 82% are singletons. The sequenced sample was PBMCs. These receptors were collected from a man aged 30-40 years in good health and CMV-seropositive.

The chain couples TRBV4-1 to TRBJ2-1, with 9 positions matching TRBD2. CDR1 is MGHRA, CDR2 YSYEKL, per germline. V lost 0 bases to trimming and J lost 7 bases; unmatched junction nucleotides: 7. This CDR3 contains 16 residues. The CDR3 DNA follows: TGCGCCAGCAGCCAAGATACGGCGGGGGGGCGTAATGAGCAGTTCTTC. It encodes CASSQDTAGGRNEQFF.

The chain is built from TRBV5-1 and TRBJ2-1; 8 bases line up with TRBD1. Germline V CDR1 and CDR2: SGHRS, YFSETQ. The CDR3 runs to 15 residues. V shed 2 bases, J shed 9 bases, and the junction held 10 bases outside the gene matches. The CDR3 loop reads CASSLTGGKGLEQFF. CDR3 nucleotides: TGCGCCAGCAGCTTAACAGGGGGAAAGGGACTTGAGCAGTTCTTC.

The chain couples TRBV6-1 to TRBJ2-5; unclear D gene. Trimming left V 2 bases short and J 2 bases short, with 9 bases between. Germline CDR1 is MNHNS and CDR2 is SASEGT. This CDR3 spans 14 amino acids. The CDR3 DNA sequence: TGTGCCAGCAGTGAAAGACATCGACAAGAGACCCAGTACTTC. It is translated as CASSERHRQETQYF.

CDR3 DNA sequence: TGTGCCAGCAGTTTATCGATGGCTAGCTCCTACGAGCAGTACGTC. Its protein is CASSLSMASSYEQYV. The chain carries TRBV27 and TRBJ2-7, with unresolved D. Germline V lookup: CDR1 MNHEY, CDR2 SMNVEV (reference sequence). The CDR3 consists of 15 residues. The V end was cut by 0 bases, the J end by 0 bases, with 9 bases between.

V is TRBV19 and J is TRBJ2-5; 8 bases are shared with TRBD1. The CDR3 spans 14 residues. The V gene's germline CDR1 is LNHDA and CDR2 SQIVND (reference sequence). Trimming cost V 8 bases and J 5 bases; bases outside gene matches: 10. CDR3 nucleotides: TGTGCCAGTCAGAACTCAGGGGGCTCGGAGACCCAGTACTTC. Amino acid sequence: CASQNSGGSETQYF.

The chain employs TRBV5-8 and TRBJ2-1, with a tentative D call TRBD2 (6 bases). The germline gives CDR1 SGHTS, CDR2 YDEGEE. The CDR3 contains 13 residues. V shed 0 bases and J shed 8 bases, with 9 bases lying between them. The CDR3: CASSLDGEDEQFF. The CDR3 DNA follows: TGTGCCAGCAGCTTGGATGGGGAGGATGAGCAGTTCTTC.

The chain couples TRBV10-2 to TRBJ1-1, with D possibly being TRBD1 (5 bases). Germline values: CDR1 WSHSY, CDR2 SAAADI. The CDR3 spans 17 residues. Between the trimmed V and J ends, which lost 0 bases and 7 bases, there was a span of 21 bases. The CDR3 nucleotides read TGCGCCAGCAGTGAGTCCAGGGCTTCACAGGCGCCTGATGAAGCTTTCTTT. It yields the protein CASSESRASQAPDEAFF.

Concerning this clone: The sample carries other DNA sequences with the same CDR3. This chain links TRBV5-6 with TRBJ2-5; 7 nucleotides match TRBD1. The CDR3 has 15 residues. Looked up from germline, CDR1 is SGHDT and CDR2 is YYEEEE. Trimming took 0 bases from V and 5 from J; bases not matched to a gene: 7. Here the CDR3 reads CASSLVAGGRETQYF. DNA for the CDR3: TGTGCCAGCAGCTTGGTGGCAGGGGGACGGGAGACCCAGTACTTC.

This clone was counted between two and nine times. The CDR3 DNA reads TGTGCCAGTAAACTAGCGGGAGCTGACGATGAGCAGTTCTTC. Protein sequence: CASKLAGADDEQFF. The chain has TRBV19 and TRBJ2-1, with 11 bases aligning to TRBD2. The germline V gene has CDR1 LNHDA and CDR2 SQIVND (reference sequence). Trimming at V came to 7 bases and at J to 8 bases, leaving 7 bases not matched to a gene. The CDR3 length is 14 residues.

CDR3 nucleotide sequence: TGTGCCAGCAGTGACCGGGACAGGGGGTGCGAGCAGTACTTC. Protein: CASSDRDRGCEQYF. This chain links TRBV6-1 with TRBJ2-7; the match to TRBD1 covers 11 bases. CDR3 length equals 14 residues. V lost 3 bases, J lost 6 bases, and 4 bases stayed unmatched. Germline CDR1 and CDR2: MNHNS and SASEGT.

This clone is medium-sized (0.01 to 0.1%) in the sample. CDR3 nucleotides: TGTGCCAGCAGCTTAGGAGGGGCCGACAATGAGCAGTTCTTC. Translated, it gives CASSLGGADNEQFF. This chain joins TRBV13 and TRBJ2-1; weak D call: TRBD1 (5 bases). CDR3 length: 14 amino acids. CDR1 PRHDT and CDR2 FYEKMQ come from the germline V gene (reference sequence). The V end lost 0 bases, the J end lost 5 bases, and 8 bases lay between the germline ends.

The chain is built from TRBV5-5 and TRBJ1-2; D gene ambiguous. The CDR3 totals 15 residues. Germline-derived CDR1 and CDR2 are SGHKS and YYEKEE (reference sequence). V was cut by 1 base and J by 2 bases, with 12 bases left in between. In DNA form, the CDR3 reads TGTGCCAGCAGCTTGAGTCGAGGCGAGAACTATGGCTACACCTTC. Amino acids: CASSLSRGENYGYTF.

CDR3 nucleotides: TGTGCCAGCAGCACCCGCAGCGGGGGCCTTTACGAGCAGTACTTC. It codes for CASSTRSGGLYEQYF. This chain uses TRBV5-4 with TRBJ2-7; 8 bases map to TRBD2. V gave up 4 bases and J gave up 4 bases; unmatched junction bases: 10. The CDR3 has 15 residues. Germline V lookup: CDR1 SGHNT, CDR2 YYREEE (reference sequence).